The subject of this entry is one T cell receptor beta chain. Its specificity is unknown. Peripheral blood was drawn, ten milliliters per donor. The study isolated at least 6.5 million PBMCs from each sample. With 5 bases removed from V and 5 bases from J, the gap between germline ends came to 13 bases. The CDR3 totals 14 residues. Germline loops: CDR1 SGHTA, CDR2 FQGNSA. This sample was included in a study of blood T cells in healthy people across ages. With a J-beta primer mix and a sample-barcoded 5' primer, a second PCR ran roughly 6 to 12 cycles. In TCRdb, the 5' RACE reads were re-called with MiXCR into one record per CDR3 protein. Here the sample spans 890,000 or so distinct CDR3 sequences, around 62% being singletons. Study results and caveats: Diversity was higher, and naive CD4+ cells more numerous, in long-lived donors than in aged donors. It was found that TCR beta diversity correlated strongly with the percentage of naive T cells.

The chain employs TRBV7-2 and TRBJ2-1, with D possibly being TRBD2 (5 bases). Sequencing was carried out using blood. The sequence was obtained from a young man in good health. CDR3 sequence (DNA): TGTGCCAGCAGCCCCAGGCCCGGGGACAATGAGCAGTTCTTC. It encodes CASSPRPGDNEQFF.